The 16 T cell receptor beta chains below all came from one sample that was sequenced in a study of response to subunit inactivated influenza vaccine. Each CDR3 protein is one row after TCRdb ran MiXCR on the RT-PCR reads. This repertoire shows roughly 620,000 distinct CDR3 sequences, about 11% found once; its top ten account for 9.5% to 11%. These sequences were also reported in another study, on T cells expressing NK-cell markers. From that study: For TCR beta, cDNA was produced by 5'RACE template switching with UMIs.

This specimen consisted of PBMCs from blood, obtained on the day of vaccination. The receptors derive from a man aged 50-60 years who received an inactivated influenza vaccine.

This clonotype was counted at least ten times. The chain couples TRBV9 to TRBJ2-7; D unclear. CDR1 and CDR2 (germline): SGDLS, YYNGEE. The CDR3 spans 14 residues. Trimming took 0 bases from V and 2 from J, leaving 9 bases between them. As DNA, the CDR3 is TGTGCCAGCAGCGTAGGAGGCGGCCCCTACGAGCAGTACTTC. As protein: CASSVGGGPYEQYF.

This clonotype occurred a few times. The V and J genes are TRBV28 and TRBJ1-5; tentative D call: TRBD1 (5 bases). The V end lost 6 bases, the J end lost 2 bases, and 20 bases lay between the germline ends. This CDR3 has 17 amino acids. CDR1 is MDHEN, CDR2 SYDVKM, per germline. The CDR3 nucleotides are TGTGCCAGCAGCACCGGGACGGACTATTGGGGCAATCAGCCCCAGCATTTT. Its protein product is CASSTGTDYWGNQPQHF. Variable domain in full (rest from reference TRBV28 and TRBJ1-5): DVKVTQSSRYLVKRTGEKVFLECVQDMDHENMFWYRQDPGLGLRLIYFSYDVKMKEKGDIPEGYSVSREKKERFSLILESASTNQTSMYLCASSTGTDYWGNQPQHFGDGTRLSIL.

This clonotype appeared a few times. In nucleotides, the CDR3 is TGTGCCAGCAGTTTTTTGGGCAGTACATCTGGAAACACCATATATTTT. Its protein product is CASSFLGSTSGNTIYF. The chain has TRBV28 and TRBJ1-3; D gene unclear. Deletions cut 3 bases from V and 1 base from J, with 13 bases between. CDR1 is MDHEN, CDR2 SYDVKM, per germline. The CDR3 runs to 16 residues.

The gene calls are TRBV28 and TRBJ2-3, with TRBD2 matching 12 bases. The CDR3 has 15 residues. Germline CDR1 reads MDHEN; CDR2 reads SYDVKM. With V trimmed by 5 bases and J by 6 bases, 6 bases remained unmatched. CDR3 DNA: TGTGCCAGCAGTCTAGCGGGGGGGCCTAAGGATACGCAGTATTTT. Translating gives CASSLAGGPKDTQYF.

V is TRBV5-1 and J is TRBJ2-1, with 10 bases aligning to TRBD1. The CDR3 runs 16 residues. CDR1 SGHRS and CDR2 YFSETQ come from the germline V gene. V trimming: 4 bases; J trimming: 6 bases; junction bases outside the gene matches: 10. CDR3 bases: TGCGCCAGCAGCCCCACACGGACAGGGGGGGTCAATGAGCAGTTCTTC. Translation: CASSPTRTGGVNEQFF.

The V gene is TRBV20-1, the J gene TRBJ2-7; D remains unclear. V shed 4 bases and J shed 0 bases, with 13 bases lying between them. Germline values: CDR1 DFQATT, CDR2 SNEGSKA (reference sequence). The CDR3 has 14 residues. The CDR3 reads CSATSNTDSYEQYF. The DNA of the CDR3 is TGCAGTGCTACTTCCAATACAGACTCCTACGAGCAGTACTTC.

This clonotype was detected only a few times. The V and J genes are TRBV25-1 and TRBJ2-7; 7 bases are a match to TRBD1. In germline, CDR1 is MGHDK, CDR2 SYGVNS. Losses at the gene ends were 3 bases for V and 2 bases for J; bases not matched to a gene: 4. The CDR3 loop spans 14 amino acids. CDR3 coding DNA: TGTGCCAGCAGTGAGGCAGGGACAGCCTACGAGCAGTACTTC. Its protein product is CASSEAGTAYEQYF.

This clonotype occurred a few times. V is TRBV28 and J is TRBJ2-7, with 7 nucleotides matching TRBD1. V was clipped by 5 bases and J by 6 bases; unmatched bases: 7. This CDR3 is 13 amino acids long. CDR1 is MDHEN and CDR2 is SYDVKM in the germline V gene. CDR3 sequence (DNA): TGTGCCAGCAGTCGACAGGGCTCCCTCGAGCAGTACTTC. As protein: CASSRQGSLEQYF. Full variable domain (outside the CDR3, taken from reference TRBV28 and TRBJ2-7): DVKVTQSSRYLVKRTGEKVFLECVQDMDHENMFWYRQDPGLGLRLIYFSYDVKMKEKGDIPEGYSVSREKKERFSLILESASTNQTSMYLCASSRQGSLEQYFGPGTRLTVT.

This clonotype was seen more than once but under ten times. The rearrangement uses TRBV4-2 and TRBJ1-2; possibly TRBD1 for D (5 bases). V was shortened by 0 bases and J by 5 bases, with 16 bases between the two germline ends. Looked up from germline, CDR1 is LGHNA and CDR2 is YNFKEQ. The CDR3 consists of 16 residues. CDR3 sequence: CASSQDWASQGYGYTF. CDR3 DNA: TGTGCCAGCAGCCAAGATTGGGCTTCCCAGGGATATGGCTACACCTTC.

Concerning this clonotype itself: This may arise from a read error, as a much more abundant clone is one base away. V usage is TRBV12-3 or TRBV12-4 and J usage is TRBJ2-1; 9 nucleotides line up with TRBD1. With V trimmed by 4 bases and J by 13 bases, 8 bases remained unmatched. The CDR3 extends over 13 amino acids. The CDR3 coding sequence is TGTGCCAGCAGTTCTACAGGGGGCGTTAGTCAGTTCTTC. Amino acid sequence: CASSSTGGVSQFF.

The CDR3 spells CASSQVAGEDLETQYF. For the CDR3, the DNA is TGTGCCAGCAGCCAGGTAGCGGGAGAGGACTTGGAGACCCAGTACTTC. The rearrangement joins TRBV7-9 to TRBJ2-5, with TRBD2 identical over 9 bases. This CDR3 contains 16 residues. J was trimmed by 5 bases and V by 5 bases; bases with no gene match: 12. Germline V lookup: CDR1 SEHNR, CDR2 FQNEAQ (reference sequence).

The rearrangement joins TRBV6-2 or TRBV6-3 to TRBJ2-6; no firm D call. The CDR3 contains 13 residues. Trimming removed 6 bases at V and 13 bases at J, with 16 bases between. Germline CDR1 reads MNHEY; CDR2 reads SVGEGT. CDR3 protein: CASRQSTGVVLTF. The CDR3 nucleotides are TGTGCCAGCAGGCAATCGACGGGCGTAGTCCTGACTTTC.

This clonotype was seen more than once but under ten times. The chain carries TRBV12-3 or TRBV12-4 and TRBJ1-2; D unclear. This CDR3 has 13 amino acids. V shed 6 bases and J shed 4 bases, with 12 bases lying between them. CDR3 nucleotide sequence: TGTGCCAGCAGCCCAGTGGGAGGCTATGGCTACACCTTC. It is translated as CASSPVGGYGYTF.

This clonotype was seen just once. A much larger clone lies a single base off, so this may be a read error. CDR3 amino acids: CASRLDRTEAFF. DNA of the CDR3: TGTGCCAGCAGATTGGACCGGACTGAAGCTTTCTTT. The rearrangement uses TRBV6-5 and TRBJ1-1, with unresolved D. The CDR3 consists of 12 residues. Germline assignment: CDR1 MNHEY and CDR2 SVGAGI. V was shortened by 6 bases and J by 5 bases, with 10 bases between the two germline ends.

This clonotype has ten or more counts. The gene calls are TRBV5-1 and TRBJ2-7, with D maybe TRBD1 (6 bases). CDR1 SGHRS and CDR2 YFSETQ come from the germline V gene. The CDR3 is 17 residues long. V was cut by 4 bases and J by 0 bases, with 20 bases left in between. CDR3 loop: CASSLLGAGAISYEQYF. As DNA, the CDR3 is TGCGCCAGCAGCCTATTGGGGGCAGGGGCGATCTCCTACGAGCAGTACTTC.

V usage is TRBV12-3 or TRBV12-4 and J usage is TRBJ1-5; 7 nucleotides agree with TRBD1. Trimming removed 3 bases from V and 7 bases from J; junction bases left unmatched: 9. CDR3 length: 15 amino acids. Here the CDR3 reads CASSLEGALGQPQHF. Written as DNA, the CDR3 is TGTGCCAGCAGTTTGGAGGGGGCCCTCGGGCAGCCCCAGCATTTT.